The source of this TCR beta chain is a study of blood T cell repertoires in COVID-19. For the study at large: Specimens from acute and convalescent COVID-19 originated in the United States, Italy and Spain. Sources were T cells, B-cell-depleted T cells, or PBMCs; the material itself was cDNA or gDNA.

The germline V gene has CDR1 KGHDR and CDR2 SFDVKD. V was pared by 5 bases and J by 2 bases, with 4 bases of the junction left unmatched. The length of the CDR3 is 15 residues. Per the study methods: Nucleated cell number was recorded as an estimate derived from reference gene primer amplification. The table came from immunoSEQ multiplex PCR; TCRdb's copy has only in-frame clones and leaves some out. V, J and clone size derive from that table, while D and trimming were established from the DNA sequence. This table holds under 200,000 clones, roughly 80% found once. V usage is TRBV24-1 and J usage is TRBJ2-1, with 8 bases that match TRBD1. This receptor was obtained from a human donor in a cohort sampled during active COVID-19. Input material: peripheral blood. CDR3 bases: TGTGCCACCAGTGGGCCGGACAGGGCCTACAATGAGCAGTTCTTC. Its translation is CATSGPDRAYNEQFF.